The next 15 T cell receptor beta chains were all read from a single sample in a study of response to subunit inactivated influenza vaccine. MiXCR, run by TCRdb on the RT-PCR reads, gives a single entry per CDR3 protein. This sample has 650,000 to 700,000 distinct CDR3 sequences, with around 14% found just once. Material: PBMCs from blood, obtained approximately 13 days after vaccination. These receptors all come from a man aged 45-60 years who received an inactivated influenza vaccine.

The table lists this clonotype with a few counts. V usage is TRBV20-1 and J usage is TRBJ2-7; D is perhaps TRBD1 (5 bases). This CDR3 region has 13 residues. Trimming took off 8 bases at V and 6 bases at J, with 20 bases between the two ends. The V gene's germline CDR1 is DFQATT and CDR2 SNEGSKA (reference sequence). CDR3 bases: TGCAGTACGCGCCGACAGTGGGTCGGCGAGCAGTACTTC. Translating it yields CSTRRQWVGEQYF.

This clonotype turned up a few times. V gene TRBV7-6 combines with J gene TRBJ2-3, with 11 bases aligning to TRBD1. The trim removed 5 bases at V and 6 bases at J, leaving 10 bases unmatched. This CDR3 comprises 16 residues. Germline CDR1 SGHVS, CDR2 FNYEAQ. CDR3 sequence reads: CASSNRDRGNADTQYF. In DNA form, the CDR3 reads TGTGCCAGCAGCAACCGGGACAGGGGGAATGCGGATACGCAGTATTTT.

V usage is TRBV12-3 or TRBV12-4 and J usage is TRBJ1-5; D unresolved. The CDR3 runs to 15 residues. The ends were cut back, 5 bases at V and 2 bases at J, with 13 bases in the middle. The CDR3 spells CASSTGSWGNQPQHF. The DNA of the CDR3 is TGTGCCAGCAGTACGGGTAGCTGGGGCAATCAGCCCCAGCATTTT.

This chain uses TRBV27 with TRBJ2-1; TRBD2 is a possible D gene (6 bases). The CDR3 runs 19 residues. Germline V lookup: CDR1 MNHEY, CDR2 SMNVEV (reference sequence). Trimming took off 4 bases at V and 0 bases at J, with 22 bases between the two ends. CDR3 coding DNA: TGTGCCAGCAGTTATCGCGGGAAGAGGGACTTGTGCTCCTACAATGAGCAGTTCTTC. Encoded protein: CASSYRGKRDLCSYNEQFF.

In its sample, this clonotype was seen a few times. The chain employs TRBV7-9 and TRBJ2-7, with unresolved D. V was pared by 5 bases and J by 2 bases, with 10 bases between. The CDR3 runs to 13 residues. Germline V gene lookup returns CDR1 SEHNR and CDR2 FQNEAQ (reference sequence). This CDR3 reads CASSRVSPYEQYF. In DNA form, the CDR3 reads TGTGCCAGCAGCCGGGTCAGCCCCTACGAGCAGTACTTC.

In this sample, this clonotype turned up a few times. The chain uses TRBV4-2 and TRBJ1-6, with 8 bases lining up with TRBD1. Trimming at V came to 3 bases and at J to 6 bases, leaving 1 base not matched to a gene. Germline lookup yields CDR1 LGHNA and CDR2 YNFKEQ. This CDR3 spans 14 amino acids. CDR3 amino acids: CASSQTGANSPLHF. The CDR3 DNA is TGTGCCAGCAGCCAGACAGGGGCTAATTCACCCCTCCACTTT.

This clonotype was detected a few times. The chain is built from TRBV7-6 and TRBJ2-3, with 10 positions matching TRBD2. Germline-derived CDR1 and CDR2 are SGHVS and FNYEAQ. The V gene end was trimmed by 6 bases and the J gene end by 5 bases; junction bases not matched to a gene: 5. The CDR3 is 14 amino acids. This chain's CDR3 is CASRSGGGGDTQYF. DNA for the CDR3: TGTGCCAGCAGAAGCGGGGGGGGCGGAGATACGCAGTATTTT.

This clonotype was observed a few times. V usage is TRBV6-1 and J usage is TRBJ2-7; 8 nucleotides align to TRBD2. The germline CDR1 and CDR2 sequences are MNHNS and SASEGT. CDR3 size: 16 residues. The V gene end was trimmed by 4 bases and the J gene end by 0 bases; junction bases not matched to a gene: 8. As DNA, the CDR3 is TGTGCCAGCAGTGCCGTTAGCGGGAAGGACTCCTACGAGCAGTACTTC. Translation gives CASSAVSGKDSYEQYF.

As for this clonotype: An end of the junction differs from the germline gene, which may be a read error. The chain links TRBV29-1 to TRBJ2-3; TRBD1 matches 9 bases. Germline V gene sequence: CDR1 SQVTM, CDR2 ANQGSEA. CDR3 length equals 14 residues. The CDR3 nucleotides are TGCAGCGTTACCGGGACAGGGTCGGTAGATACGCACTATTTT. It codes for CSVTGTGSVDTHYF.

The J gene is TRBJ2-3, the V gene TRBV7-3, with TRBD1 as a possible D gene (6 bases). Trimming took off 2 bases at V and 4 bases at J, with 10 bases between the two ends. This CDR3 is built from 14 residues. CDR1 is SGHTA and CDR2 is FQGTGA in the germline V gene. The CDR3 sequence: CASSLYPGADTQYF. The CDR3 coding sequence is TGTGCCAGCAGCTTATATCCAGGGGCAGATACGCAGTATTTT.

The CDR3: CASSPGQGAMSTEAFF. The CDR3 region has the DNA TGTGCCAGCAGTCCGGGACAGGGGGCTATGAGCACTGAAGCTTTCTTT. The genes are TRBV6-1 and TRBJ1-1, with 12 nucleotides matching TRBD1. The CDR3 sequence is 16 residues long. The V segment lost 5 bases and the J segment 4 bases; nucleotides outside the gene matches: 8. Per germline, CDR1 MNHNS and CDR2 SASEGT.

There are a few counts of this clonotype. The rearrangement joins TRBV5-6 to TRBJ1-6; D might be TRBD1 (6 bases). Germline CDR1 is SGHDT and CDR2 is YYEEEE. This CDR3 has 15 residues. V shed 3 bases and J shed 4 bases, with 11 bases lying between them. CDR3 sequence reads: CASSYTGTYNSPLHF. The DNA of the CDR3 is TGTGCCAGCAGCTACACCGGGACATATAATTCACCCCTCCACTTT.

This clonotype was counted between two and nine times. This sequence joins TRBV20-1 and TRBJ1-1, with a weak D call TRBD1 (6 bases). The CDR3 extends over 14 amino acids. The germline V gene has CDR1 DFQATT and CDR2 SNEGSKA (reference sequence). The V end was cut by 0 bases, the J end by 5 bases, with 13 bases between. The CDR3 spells CSARDRGAGTEAFF. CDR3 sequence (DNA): TGCAGTGCTAGAGATCGGGGGGCTGGGACTGAAGCTTTCTTT.

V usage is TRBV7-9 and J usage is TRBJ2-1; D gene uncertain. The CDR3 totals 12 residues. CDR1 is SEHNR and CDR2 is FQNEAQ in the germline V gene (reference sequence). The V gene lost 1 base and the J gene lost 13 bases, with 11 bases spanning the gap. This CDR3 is CASSLVRRVQFF. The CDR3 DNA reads TGTGCCAGCAGCTTAGTCCGCCGGGTCCAGTTCTTC.

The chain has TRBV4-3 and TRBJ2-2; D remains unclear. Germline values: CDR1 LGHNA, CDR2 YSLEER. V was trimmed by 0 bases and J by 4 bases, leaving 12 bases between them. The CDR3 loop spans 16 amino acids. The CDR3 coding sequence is TGCGCCAGCAGCCAAGACCTTCGGACGGCCACCGGGGAGCTGTTTTTT. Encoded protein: CASSQDLRTATGELFF.